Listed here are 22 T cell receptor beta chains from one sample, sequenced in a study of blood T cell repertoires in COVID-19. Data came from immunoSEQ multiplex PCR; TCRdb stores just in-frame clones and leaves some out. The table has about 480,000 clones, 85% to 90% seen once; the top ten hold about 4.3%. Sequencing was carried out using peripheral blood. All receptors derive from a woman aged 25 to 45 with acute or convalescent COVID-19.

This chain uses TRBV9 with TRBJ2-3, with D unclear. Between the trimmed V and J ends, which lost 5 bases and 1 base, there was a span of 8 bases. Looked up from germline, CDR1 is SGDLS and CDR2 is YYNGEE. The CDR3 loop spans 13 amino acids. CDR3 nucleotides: TGTGCCAGCAGGGGCGAAGGCACAGATACGCAGTATTTT. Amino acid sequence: CASRGEGTDTQYF.

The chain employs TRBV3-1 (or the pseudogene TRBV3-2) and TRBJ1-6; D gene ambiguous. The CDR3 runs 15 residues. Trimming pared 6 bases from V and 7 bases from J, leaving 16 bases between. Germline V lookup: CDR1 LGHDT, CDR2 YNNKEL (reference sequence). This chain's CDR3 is CASSVQLTLNSPLHF. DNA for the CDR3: TGTGCCAGCAGTGTACAGTTAACTTTAAATTCACCCCTCCACTTT.

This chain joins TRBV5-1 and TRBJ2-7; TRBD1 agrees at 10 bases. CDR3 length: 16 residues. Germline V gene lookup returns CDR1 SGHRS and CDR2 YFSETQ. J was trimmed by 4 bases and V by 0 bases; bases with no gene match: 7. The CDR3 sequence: CASSLVSGQGLYEQYF. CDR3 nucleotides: TGCGCCAGCAGCTTGGTATCGGGACAGGGGCTATACGAGCAGTACTTC.

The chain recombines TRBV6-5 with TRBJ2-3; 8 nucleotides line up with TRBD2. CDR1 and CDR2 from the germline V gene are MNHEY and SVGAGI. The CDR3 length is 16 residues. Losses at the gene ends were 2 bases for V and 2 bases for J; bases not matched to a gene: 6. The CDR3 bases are TGTGCCAGCAGTTACGGGGCGGGGGGCCTCACAGATACGCAGTATTTT. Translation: CASSYGAGGLTDTQYF.

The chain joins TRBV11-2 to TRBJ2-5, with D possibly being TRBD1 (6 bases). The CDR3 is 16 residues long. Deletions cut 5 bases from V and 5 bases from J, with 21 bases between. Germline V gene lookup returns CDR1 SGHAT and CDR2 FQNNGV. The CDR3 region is CASSASGQPDRETQYF. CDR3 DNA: TGTGCCAGCAGCGCATCGGGACAACCCGATAGGGAGACCCAGTACTTC.

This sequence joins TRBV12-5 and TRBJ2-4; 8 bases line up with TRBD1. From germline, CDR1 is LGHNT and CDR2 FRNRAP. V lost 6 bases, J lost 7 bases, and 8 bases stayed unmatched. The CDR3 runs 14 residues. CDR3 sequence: CASGPDRVGNIQYF. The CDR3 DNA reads TGTGCTAGTGGCCCGGACAGGGTGGGGAACATTCAGTACTTC.

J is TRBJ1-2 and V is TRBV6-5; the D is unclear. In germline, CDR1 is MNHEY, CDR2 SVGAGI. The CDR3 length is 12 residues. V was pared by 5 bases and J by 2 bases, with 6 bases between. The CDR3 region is CASSTENYGYTF. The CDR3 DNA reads TGTGCCAGCAGTACAGAGAACTATGGCTACACCTTC.

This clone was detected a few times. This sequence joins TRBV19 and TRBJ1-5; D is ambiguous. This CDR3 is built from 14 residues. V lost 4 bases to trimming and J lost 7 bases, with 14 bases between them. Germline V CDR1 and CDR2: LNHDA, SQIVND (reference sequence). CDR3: CASSTVSGEQPQHF. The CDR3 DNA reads TGTGCCAGTAGTACGGTGAGCGGGGAACAGCCCCAGCATTTT.

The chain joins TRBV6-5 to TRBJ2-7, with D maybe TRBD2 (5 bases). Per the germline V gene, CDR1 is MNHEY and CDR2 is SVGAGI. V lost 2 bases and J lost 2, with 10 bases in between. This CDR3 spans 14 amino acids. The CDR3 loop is CASSYGGFAYEQYF. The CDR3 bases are TGTGCCAGCAGTTACGGCGGGTTTGCCTACGAGCAGTACTTC.

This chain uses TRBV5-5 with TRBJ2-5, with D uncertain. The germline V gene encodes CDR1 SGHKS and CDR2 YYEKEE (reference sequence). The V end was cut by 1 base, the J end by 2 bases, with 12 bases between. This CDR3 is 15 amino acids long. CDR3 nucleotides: TGTGCCAGCAGCTTGACTGACAAACCTCAAGAGACCCAGTACTTC. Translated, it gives CASSLTDKPQETQYF.

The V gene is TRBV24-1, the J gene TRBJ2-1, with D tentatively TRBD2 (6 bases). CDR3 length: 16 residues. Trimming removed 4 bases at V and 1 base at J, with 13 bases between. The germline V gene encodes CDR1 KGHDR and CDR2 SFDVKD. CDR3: CATSDPGRGSYNEQFF. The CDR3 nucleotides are TGTGCCACCAGTGACCCGGGGCGGGGATCCTACAATGAGCAGTTCTTC.

The CDR3: CASSVITGVSLPDTQYF. Written as DNA, the CDR3 is TGTGCCAGCAGCGTCATTACAGGGGTTTCCCTCCCAGATACGCAGTATTTT. The chain carries TRBV27 and TRBJ2-3, with 7 bases that match TRBD1. The CDR3 sequence is 17 residues long. The germline gives CDR1 MNHEY, CDR2 SMNVEV (reference sequence). V lost 6 bases, J lost 4 bases, and 16 bases stayed unmatched.

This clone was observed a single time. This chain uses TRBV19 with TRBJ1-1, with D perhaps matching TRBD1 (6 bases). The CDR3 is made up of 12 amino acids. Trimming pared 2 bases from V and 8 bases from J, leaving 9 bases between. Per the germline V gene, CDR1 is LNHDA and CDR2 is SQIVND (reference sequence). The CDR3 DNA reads TGTGCCAGTAGTATAATCGGGACAGAAGCTTTCTTT. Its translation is CASSIIGTEAFF.

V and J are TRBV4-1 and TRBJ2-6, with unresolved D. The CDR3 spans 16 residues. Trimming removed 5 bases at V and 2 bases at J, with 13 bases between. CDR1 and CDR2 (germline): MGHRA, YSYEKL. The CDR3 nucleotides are TGCGCCAGCAGCTTCGACATTAGGACTGGGGCCAACGTCCTGACTTTC. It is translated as CASSFDIRTGANVLTF.

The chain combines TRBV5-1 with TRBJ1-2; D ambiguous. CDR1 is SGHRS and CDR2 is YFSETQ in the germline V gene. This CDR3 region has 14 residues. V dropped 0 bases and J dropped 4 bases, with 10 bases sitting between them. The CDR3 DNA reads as TGCGCCAGCAGCTTGGACAGCTTCCGCTATGGCTACACCTTC. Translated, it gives CASSLDSFRYGYTF.

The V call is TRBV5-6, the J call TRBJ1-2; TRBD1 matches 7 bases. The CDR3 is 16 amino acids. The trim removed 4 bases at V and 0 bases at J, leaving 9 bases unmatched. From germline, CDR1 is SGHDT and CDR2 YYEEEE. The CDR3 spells CASSTFDRAANYGYTF. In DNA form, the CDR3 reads TGTGCCAGCAGCACGTTCGACAGGGCGGCTAACTATGGCTACACCTTC.

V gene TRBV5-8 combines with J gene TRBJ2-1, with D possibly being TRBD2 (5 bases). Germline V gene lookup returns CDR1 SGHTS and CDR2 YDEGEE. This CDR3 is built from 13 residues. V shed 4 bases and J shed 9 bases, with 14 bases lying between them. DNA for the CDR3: TGTGCCAGCAGCCCCCGGTGGCGGGTTGAGCAGTTCTTC. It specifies CASSPRWRVEQFF.

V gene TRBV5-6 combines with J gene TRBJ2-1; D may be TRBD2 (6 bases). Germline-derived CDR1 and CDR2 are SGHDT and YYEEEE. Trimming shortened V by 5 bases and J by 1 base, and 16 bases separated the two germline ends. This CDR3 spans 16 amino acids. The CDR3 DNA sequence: TGTGCCAGCAGACTTGCGGGGTATCAATCCTACAATGAGCAGTTCTTC. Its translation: CASRLAGYQSYNEQFF. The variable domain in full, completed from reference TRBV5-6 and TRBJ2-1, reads DAGVTQSPTHLIKTRGQQVTLRCSPKSGHDTVSWYQQALGQGPQFIFQYYEEEERQRGNFPDRFSGHQFPNYSSELNVNALLLGDSALYLCASRLAGYQSYNEQFFGPGTRLTVL.

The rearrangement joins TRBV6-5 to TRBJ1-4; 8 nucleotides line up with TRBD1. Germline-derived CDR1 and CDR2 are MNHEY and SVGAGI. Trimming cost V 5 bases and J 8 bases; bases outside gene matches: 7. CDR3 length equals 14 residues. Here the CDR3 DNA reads TGTGCCAGCAGTCCGGACAGGGTTGGGGAAAAACTGTTTTTT. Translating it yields CASSPDRVGEKLFF.

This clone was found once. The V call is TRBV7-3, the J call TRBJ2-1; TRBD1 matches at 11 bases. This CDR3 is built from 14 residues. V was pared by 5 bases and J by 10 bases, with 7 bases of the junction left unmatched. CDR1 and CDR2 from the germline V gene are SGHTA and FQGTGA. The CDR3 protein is CASSRGQGAREQFF. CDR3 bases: TGTGCCAGCAGCCGCGGACAGGGGGCGCGAGAGCAGTTCTTC.

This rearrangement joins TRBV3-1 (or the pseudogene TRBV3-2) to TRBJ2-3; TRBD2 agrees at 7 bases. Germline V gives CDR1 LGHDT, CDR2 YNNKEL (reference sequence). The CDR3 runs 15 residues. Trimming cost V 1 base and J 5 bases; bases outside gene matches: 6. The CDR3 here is CASSQAGGLGDTQYF. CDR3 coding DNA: TGTGCCAGCAGCCAAGCGGGGGGTCTGGGAGATACGCAGTATTTT.

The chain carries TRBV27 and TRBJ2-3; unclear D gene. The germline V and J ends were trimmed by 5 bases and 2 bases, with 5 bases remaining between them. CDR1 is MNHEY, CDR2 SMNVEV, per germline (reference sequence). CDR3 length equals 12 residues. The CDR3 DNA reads TGTGCCAGCAGTCTCCTCACAGATACGCAGTATTTT. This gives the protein CASSLLTDTQYF.